These T cell receptor beta chains were read from a single sample in a study of blood T cell repertoires in COVID-19. Generated by immunoSEQ multiplex PCR, the TCRdb table keeps only in-frame clones and is missing some. The sample has 200,000 to 300,000 clones; around 84% are singletons. The specimen sequenced was peripheral blood. The receptors shown here come from a man aged 55 to 70 with acute or convalescent COVID-19. Each CDR3 is given with its conserved first and last residue. Each record gives: J gene, clone size, V gene, CDR3 length, D gene, CDR3 protein, CDR3 DNA. D genes are given only for firm matches. The listing skips clone size in some rows; elsewhere it reads once, few, many or a size class.

TRBJ2-5,.,TRBV3-1/TRBV3-2,17,TRBD2,CASSHTPRLAGGETQYF,TGTGCCAGCAGCCACACGCCCCGACTAGCGGGAGGCGAGACCCAGTACTTC
TRBJ1-3,.,TRBV30,15,.,CAWSGGLNSGNTIYF,TGTGCCTGGAGCGGGGGGCTTAACTCTGGAAACACCATATATTTT
TRBJ1-1,.,TRBV6-2/TRBV6-3,15,TRBD1,CASSYRDRGKPEAFF,TGTGCCAGCAGTTACCGGGACAGGGGGAAACCTGAAGCTTTCTTT
TRBJ2-7,.,TRBV27,14,.,CASSSASNRDSAYF,TGTGCCAGCAGTTCAGCATCCAACCGGGACTCGGCTTACTTC
TRBJ1-2,.,TRBV5-4,13,.,CASSTWRDYGYTF,TGTGCCAGTAGTACATGGCGGGACTATGGCTACACCTTC
TRBJ1-2,.,TRBV30,13,TRBD1,CAGTVPTNYGYTF,TGTGCCGGGACAGTCCCGACTAACTATGGCTACACCTTC
TRBJ2-2,.,TRBV11-2,16,.,CASSAKKKPRSGELFF,TGTGCCAGCAGCGCCAAAAAAAAGCCCCGGTCCGGGGAGCTGTTTTTT
TRBJ1-5,.,TRBV10-3,13,.,CAISDMSNQPQHF,TGTGCCATCAGTGACATGAGCAATCAGCCCCAGCATTTT
TRBJ2-7,.,TRBV2,13,.,CASTPLGPNEQYF,TGTGCCAGCACCCCACTAGGTCCTAACGAGCAGTACTTC
TRBJ2-7,once,TRBV19,14,TRBD2,CASSRAGVFYEQYF,TGTGCCAGTAGCAGGGCGGGAGTCTTTTACGAGCAGTACTTC
TRBJ1-2,.,TRBV29-1,12,.,CSVEDPGSGYTF,TGCAGCGTTGAAGATCCCGGTTCTGGCTACACCTTC
TRBJ1-1,once,TRBV10-3,13,TRBD1,CASQQGAQTEAFF,TGTGCCTCCCAACAGGGGGCGCAAACTGAAGCTTTCTTT
TRBJ2-5,.,TRBV5-1,13,.,CASTPGGGETQYF,TGCGCCAGCACCCCTGGTGGGGGCGAGACCCAGTACTTC
TRBJ1-1,.,TRBV19,16,.,CASKPLAGPAGTEAFF,TGTGCCAGTAAGCCCCTAGCTGGACCCGCCGGGACTGAAGCTTTCTTT
TRBJ1-1,.,TRBV5-1,14,TRBD1,CASSLGDSYTEAFF,TGCGCCAGCAGCTTGGGGGACAGCTACACTGAAGCTTTCTTT
TRBJ2-7,.,TRBV7-2,12,.,CASSLGAYEQYF,TGTGCCAGCAGCTTAGGGGCGTACGAGCAGTACTTC
TRBJ1-4,few,TRBV10-2,16,.,CASSPRTAESNEKLFF,TGCGCCAGCAGTCCCCGGACAGCCGAATCCAATGAAAAACTGTTTTTT
TRBJ1-6,.,TRBV5-1,14,.,CASSLERLNSPLHF,TGCGCCAGCAGCTTGGAAAGACTGAATTCACCCCTCCACTTT
TRBJ2-5,.,TRBV12-5,14,.,CASGLGQGKETQYF,TGTGCTAGTGGTTTGGGGCAGGGGAAAGAGACCCAGTACTTC
TRBJ1-1,.,TRBV9,13,.,CASSLGGDTEAFF,TGTGCCAGCAGCCTAGGGGGGGACACTGAAGCTTTCTTT
TRBJ2-5,.,TRBV18,13,.,CASSPPGQETQYF,TGTGCCAGCTCACCACCCGGCCAAGAGACCCAGTACTTC
TRBJ2-3,.,TRBV7-2,11,.,CASSRLDTQYF,TGTGCCAGCAGTAGACTGGATACGCAGTATTTT
TRBJ2-1,.,TRBV27,14,.,CASSKRQRIDEQFF,TGTGCCAGCAGTAAAAGACAGAGAATCGATGAGCAGTTCTTC
TRBJ2-3,.,TRBV7-9,14,.,CASSERQGTDTQYF,TGTGCCAGCAGCGAGAGACAGGGCACAGATACGCAGTATTTT
TRBJ2-3,.,TRBV9,17,TRBD2,CASSPGTSGGVTDTQYF,TGTGCCAGCAGCCCAGGGACTAGCGGGGGGGTCACAGATACGCAGTATTTT
TRBJ1-4,.,TRBV4-3,15,.,CASSQPGHLNEKLFF,TGCGCCAGCAGCCAACCCGGACACCTTAATGAAAAACTGTTTTTT
TRBJ1-1,.,TRBV20-1,13,.,CSASTGSDTEAFF,TGCAGTGCTAGTACAGGGTCGGACACTGAAGCTTTCTTT
TRBJ2-5,.,TRBV2,15,TRBD1,CASSENRGWQETQYF,TGTGCCAGCAGTGAAAACAGGGGGTGGCAAGAGACCCAGTACTTC
TRBJ2-1,.,TRBV15,16,.,CATSRDVLAGKNEQFF,TGTGCCACCAGCAGAGATGTATTGGCGGGCAAAAATGAGCAGTTCTTC
TRBJ2-5,.,TRBV5-4,14,TRBD1,CASSRGQDQETQYF,TGTGCCAGCAGCCGAGGACAGGATCAAGAGACCCAGTACTTC
TRBJ1-6,.,TRBV30,12,.,CAWGQNNSPLHF,TGTGCCTGGGGACAGAATAATTCACCCCTCCACTTT
TRBJ2-7,few,TRBV5-6,19,TRBD2,CASSPRPLAGGHAAYEQYF,TGTGCCAGCAGCCCGCGGCCTCTAGCGGGGGGCCACGCGGCCTACGAGCAGTACTTC
TRBJ2-1,.,TRBV5-1,18,TRBD2,CASSPRTSGPRPGNEQFF,TGCGCCAGCAGCCCGCGGACTAGCGGTCCCAGGCCGGGAAATGAGCAGTTCTTC
TRBJ1-1,.,TRBV29-1,9,.,CSALPGGSF,TGCAGCGCGCTCCCGGGGGGTAGCTTT
TRBJ2-5,.,TRBV7-9,15,TRBD2,CASSFSLAGGETQYF,TGTGCCAGCAGCTTTAGCCTAGCGGGAGGCGAGACCCAGTACTTC
TRBJ1-2,.,TRBV25-1,16,TRBD1,CASTPPGTGELYGYTF,TGTGCCAGCACCCCTCCCGGGACAGGGGAACTCTATGGCTACACCTTC
TRBJ1-1,.,TRBV9,16,.,CASSPPQGVDRTEAFF,TGTGCCAGCAGCCCCCCACAGGGAGTCGACAGAACTGAAGCTTTCTTT
TRBJ1-5,.,TRBV6-1,15,.,CASSEQGVNNQPQHF,TGTGCCAGCAGTGAACAAGGGGTGAACAATCAGCCCCAGCATTTT
TRBJ2-1,.,TRBV2,13,.,CASSRTEYNEQFF,TGTGCCAGCAGCCGGACTGAATACAATGAGCAGTTCTTC
TRBJ2-2,.,TRBV6-2/TRBV6-3,17,.,CASSYSKLATNTGELFF,TGTGCCAGCAGTTACTCGAAGCTAGCGACCAACACCGGGGAGCTGTTTTTT